The present entry profiles one T cell receptor (beta chain) with its context. Its antigen is still unknown. The data are from a study of blood T cells in healthy people across ages. Study findings and constraints: Fewer expanded clones and more diversity marked long-lived versus aged donors.

The V end was cut by 6 bases, the J end by 3 bases, with 21 bases between. The germline CDR1 and CDR2 sequences are MDHEN and SYDVKM. The CDR3 is 16 residues long. Each donor gave 9.5 to 10 milliliters of peripheral blood. Then a second PCR, running roughly 6 to 11 cycles, was carried out with a sample-barcoded 5' primer and a J-beta primer mix. The template-switch adaptor was a 5' adaptor with 12 random nucleotides. It tagged each cDNA molecule. In TCRdb, the 5' RACE reads were re-called with MiXCR into one record per CDR3 protein. The sample consists of some 920,000 distinct CDR3 sequences, just over 50% of them appearing once.

The genes are TRBV28 and TRBJ2-7; D is possibly TRBD2 (5 bases). Sample: blood. This clonotype originated in a woman aged 55-69 years in good health. The DNA of the CDR3 is TGTGCCAGCAGCGCTAAAGGAACTAGACGGTTCTACGAGCAGTACTTC. Its translation is CASSAKGTRRFYEQYF.